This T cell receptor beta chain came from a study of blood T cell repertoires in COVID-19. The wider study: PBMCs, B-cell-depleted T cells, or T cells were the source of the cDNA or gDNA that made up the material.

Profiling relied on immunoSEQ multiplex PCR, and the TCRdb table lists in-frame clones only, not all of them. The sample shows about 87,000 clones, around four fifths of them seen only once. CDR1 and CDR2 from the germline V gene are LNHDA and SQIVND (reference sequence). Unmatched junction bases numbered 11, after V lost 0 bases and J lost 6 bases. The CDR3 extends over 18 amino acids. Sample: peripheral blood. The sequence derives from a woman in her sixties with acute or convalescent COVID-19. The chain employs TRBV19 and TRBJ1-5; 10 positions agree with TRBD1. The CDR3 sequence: CASSIDIRTGGLGQPQHF. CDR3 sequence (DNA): TGTGCCAGTAGTATAGATATAAGGACAGGGGGATTAGGTCAGCCCCAGCATTTT.